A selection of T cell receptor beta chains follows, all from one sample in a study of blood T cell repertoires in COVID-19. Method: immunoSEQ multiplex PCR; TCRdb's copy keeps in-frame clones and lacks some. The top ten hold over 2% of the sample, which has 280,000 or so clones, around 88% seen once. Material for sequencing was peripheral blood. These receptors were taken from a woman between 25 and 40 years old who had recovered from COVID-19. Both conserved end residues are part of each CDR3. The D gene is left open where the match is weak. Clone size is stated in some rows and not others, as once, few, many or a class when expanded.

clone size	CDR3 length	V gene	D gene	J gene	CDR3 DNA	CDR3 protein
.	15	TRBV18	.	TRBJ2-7	TGTGCCAGCTCACCGGCGACAGGAGCGGGGTACGAGCAGTACTTC	CASSPATGAGYEQYF
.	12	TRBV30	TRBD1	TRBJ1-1	TGTGCCTGGGGGGACAGTAACACTGAAGCTTTCTTT	CAWGDSNTEAFF
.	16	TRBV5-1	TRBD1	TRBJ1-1	TGCGCCAGCAGCTCCGGGGGACAGGGGGTGAACACTGAAGCTTTCTTT	CASSSGGQGVNTEAFF
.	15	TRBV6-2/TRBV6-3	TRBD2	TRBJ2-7	TGTGCCAGCAGCCGTCGGACTAGCGGGGCCTACGAGCAGTACTTC	CASSRRTSGAYEQYF
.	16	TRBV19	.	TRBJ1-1	TGTGCCAGTAGTATGATGACGGCTGGAGGTTTTACTGAAGCTTTCTTT	CASSMMTAGGFTEAFF
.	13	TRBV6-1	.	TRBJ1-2	TGTGCCAGCAGTGAAAATACTAACTATGGCTACACCTTC	CASSENTNYGYTF
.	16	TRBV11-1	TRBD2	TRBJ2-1	TGTGCCAGCAGCCTCCCTAGCGGGAGAGTATACAATGAGCAGTTCTTC	CASSLPSGRVYNEQFF
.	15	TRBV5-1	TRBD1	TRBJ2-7	TGCGCCAGCAGCTTATCAACAGGGGGCCCCTACGAGCAGTACTTC	CASSLSTGGPYEQYF
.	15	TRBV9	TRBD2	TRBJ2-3	TGTGCCAGCAGCTCCACTAGCGGGGCTACAGATACGCAGTATTTT	CASSSTSGATDTQYF
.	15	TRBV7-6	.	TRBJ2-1	TGTGCCAGCAGCGAGGACAGATGGGAATACAATGAGCAGTTCTTC	CASSEDRWEYNEQFF
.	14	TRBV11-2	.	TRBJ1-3	TGTGCCAGCAGCTTAAGGCGGATTGGAAACACCATATATTTT	CASSLRRIGNTIYF
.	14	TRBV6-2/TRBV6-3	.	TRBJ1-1	TGTGCCAGCAGTAAGGGACTTTTTAACACTGAAGCTTTCTTT	CASSKGLFNTEAFF
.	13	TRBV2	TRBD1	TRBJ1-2	TGTGCCAGCAGCGGGGACAGCAACTATGGCTACACCTTC	CASSGDSNYGYTF
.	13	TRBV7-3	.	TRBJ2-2	TGTGCCAGCAGCTTATTCAACTCCGGGGAGCTGTTTTTT	CASSLFNSGELFF
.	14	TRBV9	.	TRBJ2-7	TGTGCCAGCAGCGTACGATGGCCCGACTACGAGCAGTACTTC	CASSVRWPDYEQYF
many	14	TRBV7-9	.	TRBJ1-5	TGTGCCAGCAGCGAACTCTATAGCAATCAGCCCCAGCATTTT	CASSELYSNQPQHF
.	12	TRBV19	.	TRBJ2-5	TGTGCCAGTCAACAGGGAAGAGAGACCCAGTACTTC	CASQQGRETQYF
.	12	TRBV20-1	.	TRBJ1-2	TGCAGTGCTAGTTGGAGGGCTAATGGCTACACCTTC	CSASWRANGYTF
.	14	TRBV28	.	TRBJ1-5	TGTGCCAGCAGTTTTTGGAGTAACGGCCAGCCCCAGCATTTT	CASSFWSNGQPQHF
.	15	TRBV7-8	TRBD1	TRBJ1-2	TGTGCCAGCAGCTCGGAAATAGGGGGCTTCTATGGCTACACCTTC	CASSSEIGGFYGYTF
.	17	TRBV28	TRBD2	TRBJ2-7	TGTGCCAGCAGTTTCCTGCTAGCGGGAGCAGGGTCCTACGAGCAGTACTTC	CASSFLLAGAGSYEQYF
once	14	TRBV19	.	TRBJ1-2	TGTGCCAGTAGGCGACAGGAGACTAACTATGGCTACACCTTC	CASRRQETNYGYTF
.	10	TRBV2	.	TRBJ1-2	TGTGCCACTCAGGACTATGGCTACACCTTC	CATQDYGYTF
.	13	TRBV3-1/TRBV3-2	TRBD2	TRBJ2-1	TGTGCCAGCAGCCAGGGACTATTCCCTGAGCAGTTCTTC	CASSQGLFPEQFF
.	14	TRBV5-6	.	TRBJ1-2	TGTGCCAGCAGCTTTTCCCAGGGAAGTTATGGCTACACCTTC	CASSFSQGSYGYTF
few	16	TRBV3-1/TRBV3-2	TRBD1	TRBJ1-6	TGTGCCAGCAGCCAAGATCCAGGGGGCGCCGATTCACCCCTCCACTTT	CASSQDPGGADSPLHF
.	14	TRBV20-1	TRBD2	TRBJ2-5	TGCAGTGCTAGTCCTCTAGCGGGGGAAGAGACCCAGTACTTC	CSASPLAGEETQYF
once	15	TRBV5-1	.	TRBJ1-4	TGCGCCAGCAGCTTGGGGCCGGGGGGGAATGAAAAACTGTTTTTT	CASSLGPGGNEKLFF
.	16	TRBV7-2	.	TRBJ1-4	TGTGCCAGCAGCCTTCGGTCACCTGCAACTAATGAAAAACTGTTTTTT	CASSLRSPATNEKLFF
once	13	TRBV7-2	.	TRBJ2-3	TGTGCCAGCAGCTTAGCTAGCCCAGATACGCAGTATTTT	CASSLASPDTQYF
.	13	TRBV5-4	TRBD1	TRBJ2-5	TGTGCCAGCAGCGGCACAGGGGGCGAGACCCAGTACTTC	CASSGTGGETQYF
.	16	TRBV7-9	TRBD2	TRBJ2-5	TGTGCCAGCACCCCCGGTCCAGCGGGGGGGCCAGAGACCCAGTACTTC	CASTPGPAGGPETQYF
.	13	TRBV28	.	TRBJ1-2	TGTGCCAGCAGTTTGGGGGCGGACCAGAGCTACACCTTC	CASSLGADQSYTF
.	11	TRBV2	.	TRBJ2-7	TGTGCCAGCGGGCCAAGCTACGAGCAGTACTTC	CASGPSYEQYF
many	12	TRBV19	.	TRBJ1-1	TGTGCCAGTCTCACTCCGAACACTGAAGCTTTCTTT	CASLTPNTEAFF
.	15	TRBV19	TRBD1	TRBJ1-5	TGTGCCAGTAGTATAGTCAGCAGGGGGCATCAGCCCCAGCATTTT	CASSIVSRGHQPQHF
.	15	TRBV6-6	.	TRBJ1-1	TGTGCCAGCAGTTACTCGGGACTAACGGACACTGAAGCTTTCTTT	CASSYSGLTDTEAFF
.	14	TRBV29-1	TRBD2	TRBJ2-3	TGCAGCGTGAGTAGCGGGGGGGCCCCAGATACGCAGTATTTT	CSVSSGGAPDTQYF
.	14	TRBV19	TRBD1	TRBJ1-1	TGTGCCAGTAGTATTCAGGGGGCGTACACTGAAGCTTTCTTT	CASSIQGAYTEAFF
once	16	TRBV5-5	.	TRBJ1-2	TGTGCCAGCAGCTTCGGTACAACAGGGTGGAGTGATGGCTACACCTTC	CASSFGTTGWSDGYTF
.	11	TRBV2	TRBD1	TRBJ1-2	TGTGCCAGCAGTGAGATGACAGGGGAGACCTTC	CASSEMTGETF
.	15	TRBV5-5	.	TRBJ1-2	TGTGCCAGCAGCCCCGGGAGGGTAGGAACTTATGGCTACACCTTC	CASSPGRVGTYGYTF
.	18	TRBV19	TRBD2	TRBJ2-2	TGTGCCAGTAGCAAGATTAGCGGGGGGACCTCGAACACCGGGGAGCTGTTTTTT	CASSKISGGTSNTGELFF
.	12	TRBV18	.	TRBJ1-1	TGTGCCAGCTCACTTTCACGGGAGGGAGCTTTCTTT	CASSLSREGAFF
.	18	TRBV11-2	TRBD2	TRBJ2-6	TGTGCCAGCAGATTAGGACTAGCGTTGAACTCTGGGGCCAACGTCCTGACTTTC	CASRLGLALNSGANVLTF
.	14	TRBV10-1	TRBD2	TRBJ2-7	TGCGCCAGCCAGGGACTAGCGGAAACCTACGAGCAGTACTTC	CASQGLAETYEQYF